Listed here are 26 T cell receptor beta chains from one sample, sequenced in a study of T-cell memory formation after mild COVID-19. TCRdb recomputed calls from the 5' RACE reads with MiXCR, one row per CDR3 protein. The sample carries a few hundred thousand distinct CDR3 sequences, more than 9% recorded once. The sequenced sample consisted of PBMCs or a T cell subset sorted from them (not recorded which). The receptors originated from a young man who had mild COVID-19 (a few samples of this study predate the infection). Cell type and time point are not known.

This clonotype appeared many times. The CDR3 bases are TGTGCCAGCAGCTTCATCGGGCTCTATGGCTACACCTTC. Encoded protein: CASSFIGLYGYTF. V is TRBV7-9 and J is TRBJ1-2; D is unresolved. Germline CDR1 SEHNR, CDR2 FQNEAQ (reference sequence). V was cut by 3 bases and J by 4 bases, with 9 bases left in between. There are 13 residues in the CDR3.

A few counts support this clonotype. This chain's CDR3 is CASSHDLAGGPTDTQYF. For the CDR3, the DNA is TGCGCCAGCAGCCACGACCTAGCGGGGGGACCCACAGATACGCAGTATTTT. V gene TRBV4-3 combines with J gene TRBJ2-3; 11 bases are shared with TRBD2. There are 17 residues in the CDR3. The junction had 7 bases not matched to a gene; V was cut back by 3 bases and J by 2 bases. Germline assignment: CDR1 LGHNA and CDR2 YSLEER.

This clonotype was counted a few times. The V gene is TRBV12-3 or TRBV12-4, the J gene TRBJ1-1, with D uncertain. The V and J ends lost 6 bases and 0 bases respectively, with 5 bases between them. The CDR3 sequence is 12 residues long. The CDR3 DNA reads TGTGCCAGCAGAACAATGAACACTGAAGCTTTCTTT. Translation gives CASRTMNTEAFF.

This clonotype ranks as medium-sized. The chain is built from TRBV24-1 and TRBJ2-3, with TRBD2 matching over 12 bases. Germline trimming cut 3 bases from V and 4 bases from J; bases unmatched to any gene: 7. Germline assignment: CDR1 KGHDR and CDR2 SFDVKD. This CDR3 is built from 17 residues. The CDR3, as DNA: TGTGCCACCAGTGATCCGTTGGGACTAGCGGGCGCAGATACGCAGTATTTT. Encoded protein: CATSDPLGLAGADTQYF.

This chain links TRBV7-9 with TRBJ2-5; D remains unclear. Germline CDR1 reads SEHNR; CDR2 reads FQNEAQ (reference sequence). The CDR3 is 14 amino acids. Trimming stripped 2 bases from V and 3 bases from J, with 10 bases between. The CDR3 DNA sequence: TGTGCCAGCAGCTTACAACTAAATGAAGAGACCCAGTACTTC. The encoded protein is CASSLQLNEETQYF.

This clonotype was seen a handful of times. V and J are TRBV7-9 and TRBJ1-6; tentative D call: TRBD1 (6 bases). Trimming cost V 7 bases and J 14 bases, with 18 bases left between them. Germline CDR1 SEHNR, CDR2 FQNEAQ (reference sequence). The CDR3 is made up of 13 amino acids. CDR3 bases: TGTGCCAGCACCGACAGGCTCTTAATGGCCCTCCACTTT. Translation: CASTDRLLMALHF.

The sample holds many counts of this clonotype. The chain links TRBV11-2 to TRBJ1-1; weak D call: TRBD1 (5 bases). In germline, CDR1 is SGHAT, CDR2 FQNNGV. The V end was cut by 6 bases, the J end by 12 bases, with 20 bases between. The CDR3 sequence is 13 residues long. The CDR3 sequence is CASSPWDSRRPFF. CDR3 in DNA: TGTGCCAGCAGTCCCTGGGACTCCCGGCGGCCTTTCTTT.

This clonotype has only a few counts. The chain combines TRBV7-2 with TRBJ1-5; D might be TRBD1 (5 bases). V was trimmed by 3 bases and J by 9 bases, leaving 12 bases between them. This CDR3 contains 13 residues. Germline V gene sequence: CDR1 SGHTA, CDR2 FQGNSA. The CDR3 is CASSFEYGGPQHF. The DNA for the CDR3 is TGTGCCAGCAGCTTTGAATACGGGGGGCCCCAGCATTTT.

V is TRBV19 and J is TRBJ1-5; 7 nucleotides agree with TRBD1. Looked up from germline, CDR1 is LNHDA and CDR2 is SQIVND (reference sequence). J gave up 4 bases and V 1 base, and 7 bases lay outside the gene matches. The CDR3 has 16 amino acids. CDR3 sequence reads: CASSIGGQSQNQPQHF. CDR3 DNA sequence: TGTGCCAGTAGTATAGGGGGACAGAGCCAAAATCAGCCCCAGCATTTT. The full variable domain, rest sourced from reference TRBV19 and TRBJ1-5, is DGGITQSPKYLFRKEGQNVTLSCEQNLNHDAMYWYRQDPGQGLRLIYYSQIVNDFQKGDIAEGYSVSREKKESFPLTVTSAQKNPTAFYLCASSIGGQSQNQPQHFGDGTRLSIL.

In its sample, this clonotype was seen many times. The V and J genes are TRBV7-3 and TRBJ2-3; TRBD2 is a possible D gene (7 bases). The ends were cut back, 6 bases at V and 4 bases at J, with 20 bases in the middle. CDR1 SGHTA and CDR2 FQGTGA come from the germline V gene. CDR3 size: 16 residues. The CDR3 region is CASSTPGLGGPDTQYF. The CDR3, as DNA: TGTGCCAGCAGTACACCGGGACTCGGGGGGCCAGATACGCAGTATTTT.

The chain is built from TRBV4-3 and TRBJ1-6; D gene uncertain. This CDR3 has 16 residues. The V end was cut by 1 base, the J end by 7 bases, with 14 bases between. The germline V gene has CDR1 LGHNA and CDR2 YSLEER. As DNA, the CDR3 is TGCGCCAGCAGCCAAGGTGTGGAGCGGCGGAATTCACCCCTCCACTTT. This codes for CASSQGVERRNSPLHF.

This clonotype has at least ten counts. The chain joins TRBV12-3 or TRBV12-4 to TRBJ2-7; possible D gene TRBD1, 6 bases. This CDR3 has 14 residues. Deletions cut 6 bases from V and 6 bases from J, with 18 bases between. CDR3 region: CASSIQGSEREQYF. The CDR3 DNA reads TGTGCCAGCAGCATACAGGGATCTGAGCGCGAGCAGTACTTC.

This clonotype was picked up a small number of times. The rearrangement uses TRBV20-1 and TRBJ1-2; D gene unclear. The CDR3 sequence is 12 residues long. Deletions cut 6 bases from V and 2 bases from J, with 10 bases between. Germline values: CDR1 DFQATT, CDR2 SNEGSKA (reference sequence). The CDR3 sequence is CSAPPGNYGYTF. Written as DNA, the CDR3 is TGCAGTGCCCCTCCCGGGAACTATGGCTACACCTTC.

This clonotype was observed a few times. The chain links TRBV2 to TRBJ2-5, with 7 positions matching TRBD2. Germline V gene sequence: CDR1 SNHLY, CDR2 FYNNEI. This CDR3 has 14 residues. The junction had 12 bases not matched to a gene; V was cut back by 9 bases and J by 5 bases. CDR3 region: CASRLAVPGETQYF. The CDR3 bases are TGTGCCAGTCGACTAGCTGTACCCGGGGAGACCCAGTACTTC. The full variable domain, with the rest looked up from reference TRBV2 and TRBJ2-5, is EPEVTQTPSHQVTQMGQEVILRCVPISNHLYFYWYRQILGQKVEFLVSFYNNEISEKSEIFDDQFSVERPDGSNFTLKIRSTKLEDSAMYFCASRLAVPGETQYFGPGTRLLVL.

The chain couples TRBV15 to TRBJ2-7; D is uncertain. CDR1 and CDR2 from the germline V gene are LNHNV and YYDKDF (reference sequence). The CDR3 totals 13 residues. V lost 5 bases, J lost 3 bases, and 11 bases lay in between. CDR3: CATSPRGYYEQYV. Written as DNA, the CDR3 is TGTGCCACCAGCCCCCGCGGATACTACGAGCAGTACGTC.

This clonotype has a handful of counts. The chain uses TRBV5-4 and TRBJ2-6; D unresolved. V gave up 4 bases and J gave up 1 base, with 12 bases separating them. CDR3 length equals 16 residues. Per germline, CDR1 SGHNT and CDR2 YYREEE (reference sequence). CDR3 loop: CASSQLFGSGANVLTF. CDR3 DNA sequence: TGTGCCAGCAGCCAACTTTTCGGGTCTGGGGCCAACGTCCTGACTTTC.

This chain uses TRBV1 with TRBJ2-3. TRBV1 is designated a pseudogene. This CDR3 is built from 14 residues. The CDR3 is CTSSQDPAADTQYF. CDR3 nucleotides: TGCACCAGCAGCCAAGATCCCGCGGCAGATACGCAGTATTTT.

Only a few counts were recorded for this clonotype. The chain links TRBV5-1 to TRBJ2-7; D is uncertain. CDR1 and CDR2 from the germline V gene are SGHRS and YFSETQ. CDR3 size: 15 residues. Trimming shortened V by 0 bases and J by 0 bases, and 10 bases separated the two germline ends. CDR3 bases: TGCGCCAGCAGCTTGGGCCCGATTCCCTCCTACGAGCAGTACGTC. It encodes CASSLGPIPSYEQYV.

This clonotype was picked up a small number of times. V usage is TRBV20-1 and J usage is TRBJ2-1; 7 nucleotides line up with TRBD2. Germline assignment: CDR1 DFQATT and CDR2 SNEGSKA (reference sequence). The CDR3 spans 15 residues. The V and J ends lost 6 bases and 0 bases, in that order; junction bases with no gene match: 8. Written as DNA, the CDR3 is TGCAGTGCCGCCCTAGGCGGGGGCTCCTACAATGAGCAGTTCTTC. Translated, it gives CSAALGGGSYNEQFF.

The V gene is TRBV5-1, the J gene TRBJ2-2; 9 bases are shared with TRBD1. Germline CDR1 SGHRS, CDR2 YFSETQ. The CDR3 loop spans 15 amino acids. V lost 4 bases and J lost 7; bases outside the gene matches: 8. The CDR3 nucleotides are TGCGCCAGCAGCACGGACAGGGGATTTGGCGGGGAGCTGTTTTTT. This gives the protein CASSTDRGFGGELFF. The full variable domain, its missing parts supplied by reference TRBV5-1 and TRBJ2-2, is KAGVTQTPRYLIKTRGQQVTLSCSPISGHRSVSWYQQTPGQGLQFLFEYFSETQRNKGNFPGRFSGRQFSNSRSEMNVSTLELGDSALYLCASSTDRGFGGELFFGEGSRLTVL.

The rearrangement uses TRBV27 and TRBJ2-1; TRBD2 might be the D (6 bases). The CDR3 runs 15 residues. Germline CDR1 reads MNHEY; CDR2 reads SMNVEV (reference sequence). V dropped 6 bases and J dropped 4 bases, with 16 bases sitting between them. CDR3 region: CASSRGTAMYNEQFF. The CDR3 DNA reads as TGTGCCAGCAGCCGTGGGACTGCGATGTACAATGAGCAGTTCTTC.

This clonotype turned up a few times. CDR3 coding DNA: TGTGCCAGCAGCCGGGACAGGGGGGTCGGGGAGCTGTTTTTT. This sequence encodes CASSRDRGVGELFF. V usage is TRBV7-6 and J usage is TRBJ2-2, with 11 positions matching TRBD1. This CDR3 has 14 residues. CDR1 SGHVS and CDR2 FNYEAQ come from the germline V gene. Trimming at V came to 5 bases and at J to 7 bases, leaving 3 bases not matched to a gene. The variable domain in full, with the rest retrieved from reference TRBV7-6 and TRBJ2-2, is GAGVSQSPRYKVTKRGQDVALRCDPISGHVSLYWYRQALGQGPEFLTYFNYEAQQDKSGLPNDRFSAERPEGSISTLTIQRTEQRDSAMYRCASSRDRGVGELFFGEGSRLTVL.

This clonotype was counted only a few times. The chain recombines TRBV5-1 with TRBJ2-1; 9 bases agree with TRBD2. The junction had 4 bases not matched to a gene; V was cut back by 0 bases and J by 6 bases. CDR3 length: 15 residues. CDR1 is SGHRS and CDR2 is YFSETQ in the germline V gene. CDR3 residues: CASSLGGTSRNEQFF. In DNA form, the CDR3 reads TGCGCCAGCAGCTTGGGTGGGACTAGCCGCAATGAGCAGTTCTTC.

The chain is built from TRBV7-3 and TRBJ2-3; 10 nucleotides align to TRBD2. V trimming: 4 bases; J trimming: 5 bases; junction bases outside the gene matches: 6. Germline CDR1 and CDR2: SGHTA and FQGTGA. This CDR3 spans 15 amino acids. CDR3 loop: CASSYGTSEGDTQYF. DNA of the CDR3: TGTGCCAGCAGCTACGGGACTAGCGAGGGAGATACGCAGTATTTT.

This clonotype was counted a few times. J is TRBJ2-7 and V is TRBV7-8; TRBD2 is a possible D gene (5 bases). CDR3 size: 15 residues. From germline, CDR1 is SGHVS and CDR2 FQNEAQ. Between the trimmed V and J ends, which lost 1 base and 2 bases, there was a span of 12 bases. CDR3 nucleotide sequence: TGTGCCAGCAGCTTAGAACTAGGGCCCCCCTACGAGCAGTACTTC. Encoded protein: CASSLELGPPYEQYF.

The V call is TRBV5-1, the J call TRBJ2-3; 10 positions agree with TRBD2. V lost 4 bases to trimming and J lost 0 bases; unmatched junction nucleotides: 8. Germline V CDR1 and CDR2: SGHRS, YFSETQ. This CDR3 is 17 amino acids long. CDR3 residues: CASSDLAGGASTDTQYF. As DNA, the CDR3 is TGCGCCAGCAGCGACTTAGCGGGGGGCGCTAGCACAGATACGCAGTATTTT. The full variable domain, with the rest looked up from reference TRBV5-1 and TRBJ2-3, is KAGVTQTPRYLIKTRGQQVTLSCSPISGHRSVSWYQQTPGQGLQFLFEYFSETQRNKGNFPGRFSGRQFSNSRSEMNVSTLELGDSALYLCASSDLAGGASTDTQYFGPGTRLTVL.